The following is a TCR beta chain sequence with its context. Its specificity is not known. TCRdb keeps only in-frame clones here, not all; method: immunoSEQ multiplex PCR. The repertoire holds under 60,000 clones, with around 84% as singletons. The CDR3 totals 16 residues. V shed 2 bases and J shed 1 base, with 14 bases lying between them. CDR1 and CDR2 from the germline V gene are MNHEY and SVGAGI. The sample is drawn from a study of T cell responses to AZD1222 COVID-19 vaccine. Study-wide findings and caveats: There were vaccine-associated CD4 TCRs across spike, dominant at 160-218 and 743-854.

The chain is built from TRBV6-5 and TRBJ1-1; tentatively, D is TRBD1 (5 bases). The TCR comes from an adult in good health. Sequences were derived from peripheral blood, sampled on day 0 of AZD1222 vaccination. The CDR3 sequence is CASSYRGVGGNTEAFF. CDR3 DNA: TGTGCCAGCAGTTACCGAGGGGTTGGGGGGAACACTGAAGCTTTCTTT.